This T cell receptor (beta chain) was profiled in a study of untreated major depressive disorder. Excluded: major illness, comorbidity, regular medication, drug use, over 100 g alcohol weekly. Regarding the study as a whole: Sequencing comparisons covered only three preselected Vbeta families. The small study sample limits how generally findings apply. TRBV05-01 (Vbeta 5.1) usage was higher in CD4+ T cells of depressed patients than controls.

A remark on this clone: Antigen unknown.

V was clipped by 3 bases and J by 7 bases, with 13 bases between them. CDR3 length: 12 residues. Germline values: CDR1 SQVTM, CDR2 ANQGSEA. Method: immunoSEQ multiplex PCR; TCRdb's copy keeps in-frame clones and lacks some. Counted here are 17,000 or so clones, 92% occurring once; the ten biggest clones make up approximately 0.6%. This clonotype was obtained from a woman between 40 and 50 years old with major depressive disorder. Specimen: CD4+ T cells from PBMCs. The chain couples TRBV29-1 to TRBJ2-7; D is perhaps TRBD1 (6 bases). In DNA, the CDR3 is TGCAGCGTTGAGACAGGCCGTTGGGAGCAGTACTTC. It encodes CSVETGRWEQYF.